These T cell receptor beta chains were read from a single sample in a study of cytomegalovirus exposure and HLA in healthy donors. The data were produced by immunoSEQ multiplex PCR, yet TCRdb's version contains in-frame clones alone and is incomplete. The table has about 130,000 clones, around 83% seen once. Specimen: PBMCs. The receptors were sampled from a girl between 2 and 10 years old in good health and CMV-seronegative. CDR3s include the opening cysteine and the closing phenylalanine or tryptophan. D genes are given only for firm matches. For some rows the clone size is stated as once, few or many, or as a class when expanded; others skip it.

J gene | V gene | clone size | D gene | CDR3 protein | CDR3 DNA
TRBJ2-3 | TRBV9 | NA | TRBD1 | CASSAQGAGLTDTQYF | TGTGCCAGCAGCGCTCAGGGGGCGGGGCTCACAGATACGCAGTATTTT
TRBJ2-3 | TRBV5-1 | NA | TRBD2 | CASSLTSGTDTQYF | TGCGCCAGCAGCCTGACTAGCGGCACAGATACGCAGTATTTT
TRBJ2-1 | TRBV25-1 | NA | TRBD1 | CASSTGTDNNEQFF | TGTGCCAGCAGTACCGGGACAGACAACAATGAGCAGTTCTTC
TRBJ1-2 | TRBV5-1 | NA | NA | CASSPIGGFNGYTF | TGCGCCAGCAGCCCGATAGGGGGTTTTAATGGCTACACCTTC
TRBJ2-1 | TRBV25-1 | NA | TRBD2 | CASSVAAGASYNEQFF | TGTGCCAGCAGTGTTGCAGCGGGGGCCTCCTACAATGAGCAGTTCTTC
TRBJ1-3 | TRBV25-1 | NA | NA | CASSIRGISDTIYF | TGTGCCAGCAGTATCCGGGGGATTAGCGACACCATATATTTT
TRBJ1-2 | TRBV15 | NA | NA | CATSTHRGGASYGYTF | TGTGCCACCAGCACCCACCGCGGGGGGGCTAGCTATGGCTACACCTTC
TRBJ2-1 | TRBV11-2 | NA | NA | CASSPRTKEQFF | TGTGCCAGCAGCCCTCGGACTAAAGAGCAGTTCTTC
TRBJ2-3 | TRBV7-2 | NA | TRBD2 | CASSLYGSGGAGDTQYF | TGTGCCAGCAGCTTATATGGCAGCGGGGGGGCAGGAGATACGCAGTATTTT
TRBJ2-7 | TRBV6-1 | once | TRBD1 | CASSEVGTGNYEQYF | TGTGCCAGCAGTGAAGTCGGGACAGGGAACTACGAGCAGTACTTC
TRBJ1-6 | TRBV30 | NA | NA | CALQGLLSSPLHF | TGTGCCTTACAGGGATTGTTGTCGTCACCCCTCCACTTT
TRBJ2-7 | TRBV28 | NA | TRBD2 | CASSTLAPSSYEQYF | TGTGCCAGCAGCACACTAGCGCCTAGCTCCTACGAGCAGTACTTC
TRBJ2-2 | TRBV7-8 | NA | NA | CASSFASGELFF | TGTGCCAGCAGCTTCGCCAGCGGGGAGCTGTTTTTT
TRBJ2-5 | TRBV7-2 | NA | TRBD2 | CASRVSGGARETQYF | TGTGCCAGCAGAGTTAGCGGGGGGGCGAGAGAGACCCAGTACTTC
TRBJ1-2 | TRBV7-8 | NA | NA | CASSPRGGGGYTF | TGTGCCAGCAGCCCCCGCGGGGGAGGTGGCTACACCTTC
TRBJ2-3 | TRBV7-2 | NA | TRBD2 | CASSFTSGSTDTQYF | TGTGCCAGCAGCTTCACTAGCGGGAGTACAGATACGCAGTATTTT
TRBJ2-1 | TRBV28 | NA | NA | CASSLYGQRPHNEQFF | TGTGCCAGCAGTTTATATGGACAGCGGCCACACAATGAGCAGTTCTTC
TRBJ2-1 | TRBV9 | NA | TRBD2 | CASNRRGREAPLSSYNEQFF | TGTGCCAGCAACCGACGGGGGCGGGAGGCACCACTCAGCTCCTACAATGAGCAGTTCTTC
TRBJ2-7 | TRBV30 | few | NA | CAWSGRAGEQYF | TGTGCCTGGAGCGGCAGGGCAGGAGAGCAGTACTTC
TRBJ1-5 | TRBV27 | NA | NA | CASSLITGSNQPQHF | TGTGCCAGCAGTTTAATTACAGGTAGCAATCAGCCCCAGCATTTT
TRBJ1-2 | TRBV5-1 | NA | TRBD1 | CASSPDRGNPYGYTF | TGCGCCAGCAGCCCGGACAGGGGAAATCCCTATGGCTACACCTTC
TRBJ1-2 | TRBV27 | NA | NA | CASSSQESNGYTF | TGTGCCAGCAGTTCCCAAGAGAGTAATGGCTACACCTTC
TRBJ2-5 | TRBV5-1 | NA | NA | CASSLSQETQYF | TGCGCCAGCAGCTTGTCTCAAGAGACCCAGTACTTC
TRBJ2-2 | TRBV28 | once | TRBD1 | CASSQDRDTGELFF | TGTGCCAGCAGTCAAGACAGGGACACCGGGGAGCTGTTTTTT
TRBJ1-1 | TRBV7-9 | NA | NA | CASSLGDGGAGAEAFF | TGTGCCAGCAGCTTAGGTGACGGGGGCGCGGGGGCTGAAGCTTTCTTT
TRBJ2-3 | TRBV4-2 | NA | TRBD2 | CASSQRTTSGGSDTQYF | TGTGCCAGCAGCCAGCGGACTACTAGCGGGGGCTCAGATACGCAGTATTTT
TRBJ2-1 | TRBV10-3 | NA | NA | CAISAFRNNEQFF | TGTGCCATCAGTGCGTTCCGTAACAATGAGCAGTTCTTC
TRBJ2-7 | TRBV29-1 | few | NA | CSVVGGQAYEQYF | TGCAGCGTTGTCGGAGGGCAAGCCTACGAGCAGTACTTC
TRBJ1-2 | TRBV21-1 | NA | NA | CASSSRGEGYGYTF | TGTGCCAGCAGCAGCAGGGGCGAGGGCTATGGCTACACCTTC
TRBJ1-2 | TRBV4-2 | NA | TRBD1 | CASTNTDRAGYGYTF | TGTGCCAGCACCAATACGGACAGGGCGGGGTATGGCTACACCTTC